This TCR beta chain is drawn from a study of blood T cell repertoires in COVID-19. Germline trimming cut 2 bases from V and 8 bases from J; bases unmatched to any gene: 10. CDR3 length equals 15 residues. The germline V gene encodes CDR1 SGHDT and CDR2 YYEEEE. Clones were read by immunoSEQ multiplex PCR, and TCRdb kept only the in-frame ones, dropping some. Of around 140,000 clones in the sample, about 89% were seen once. J is TRBJ2-1 and V is TRBV5-6; 7 nucleotides line up with TRBD1. The clonotype originates from a man in his 60s with active or convalescent COVID-19. Sequencing was carried out using peripheral blood. The CDR3 bases are TGTGCCAGCAGCTTCCGACAGGGTGGGAGCGATGAGCAGTTCTTC. Protein sequence: CASSFRQGGSDEQFF.